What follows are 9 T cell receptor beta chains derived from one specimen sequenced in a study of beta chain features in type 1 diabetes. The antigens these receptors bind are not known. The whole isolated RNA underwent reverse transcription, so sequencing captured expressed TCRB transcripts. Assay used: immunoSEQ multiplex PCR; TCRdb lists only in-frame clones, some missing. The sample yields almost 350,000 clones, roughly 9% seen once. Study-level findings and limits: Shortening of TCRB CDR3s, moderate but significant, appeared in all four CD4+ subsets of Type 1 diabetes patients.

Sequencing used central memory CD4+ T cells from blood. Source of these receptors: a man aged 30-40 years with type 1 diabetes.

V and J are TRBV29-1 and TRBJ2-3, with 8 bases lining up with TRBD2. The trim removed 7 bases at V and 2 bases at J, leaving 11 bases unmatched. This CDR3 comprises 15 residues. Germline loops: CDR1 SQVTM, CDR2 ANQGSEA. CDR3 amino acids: CSARVGRGVTDTQYF. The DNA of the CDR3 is TGCAGCGCCCGGGTCGGGCGGGGGGTCACAGATACGCAGTATTTT.

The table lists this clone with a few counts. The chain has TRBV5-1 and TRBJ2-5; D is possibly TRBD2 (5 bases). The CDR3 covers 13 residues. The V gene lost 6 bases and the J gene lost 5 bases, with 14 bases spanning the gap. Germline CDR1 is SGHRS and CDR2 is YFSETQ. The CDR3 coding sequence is TGCGCCAGCATTGGGGAAAGGAGGGAGACCCAGTACTTC. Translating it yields CASIGERRETQYF.

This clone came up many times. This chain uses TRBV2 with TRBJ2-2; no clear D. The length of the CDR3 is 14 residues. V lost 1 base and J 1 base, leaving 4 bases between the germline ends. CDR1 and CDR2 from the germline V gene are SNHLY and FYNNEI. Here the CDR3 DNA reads TGTGCCAGCAGTGAAGTGGGGAACACCGGGGAGCTGTTTTTT. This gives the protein CASSEVGNTGELFF.

The CDR3 spells CASSVREDPPQYNEQFF. As DNA, the CDR3 is TGTGCCAGCAGCGTACGGGAAGACCCTCCCCAATACAATGAGCAGTTCTTC. The chain has TRBV7-9 and TRBJ2-1; maybe TRBD2 (5 bases). Germline CDR1 is SEHNR and CDR2 is FQNEAQ (reference sequence). This CDR3 has 17 amino acids. V lost 5 bases and J lost 4, with 21 bases in between.

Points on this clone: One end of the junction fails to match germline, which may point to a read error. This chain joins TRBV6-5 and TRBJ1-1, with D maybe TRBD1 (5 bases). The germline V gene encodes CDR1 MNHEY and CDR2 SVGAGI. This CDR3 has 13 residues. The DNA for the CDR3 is TGTGCCATCAGTGAGTCCGAACGGACAGAAGCTTTCTTT. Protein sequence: CAISESERTEAFF.

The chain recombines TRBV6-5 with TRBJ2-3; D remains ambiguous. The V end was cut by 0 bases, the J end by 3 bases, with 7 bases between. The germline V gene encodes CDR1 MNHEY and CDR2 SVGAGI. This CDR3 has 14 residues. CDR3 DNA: TGTGCCAGCAGTTACTCAGAGACGACAGATACGCAGTATTTT. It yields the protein CASSYSETTDTQYF.

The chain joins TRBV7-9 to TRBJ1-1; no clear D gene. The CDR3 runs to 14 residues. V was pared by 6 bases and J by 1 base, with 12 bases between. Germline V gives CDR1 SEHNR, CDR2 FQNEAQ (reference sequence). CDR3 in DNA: TGTGCCAGCAGTAGTGGTTTCGGGAACACTGAAGCTTTCTTT. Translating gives CASSSGFGNTEAFF.

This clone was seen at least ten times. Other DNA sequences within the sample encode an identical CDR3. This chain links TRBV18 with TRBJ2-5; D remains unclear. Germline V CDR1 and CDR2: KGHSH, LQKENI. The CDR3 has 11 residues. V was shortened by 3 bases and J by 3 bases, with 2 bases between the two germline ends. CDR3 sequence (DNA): TGTGCCAGCTCACCCGAAGAGACCCAGTACTTC. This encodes CASSPEETQYF.

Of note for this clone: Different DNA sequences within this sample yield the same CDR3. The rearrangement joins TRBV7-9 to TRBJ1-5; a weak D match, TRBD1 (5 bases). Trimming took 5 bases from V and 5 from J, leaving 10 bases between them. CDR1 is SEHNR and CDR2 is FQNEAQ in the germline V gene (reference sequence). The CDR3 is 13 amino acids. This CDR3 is CASSLEGHQPQHF. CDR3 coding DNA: TGTGCCAGCAGCCTGGAGGGGCATCAGCCCCAGCATTTT.